These 13 T cell receptor beta chains came from one sample sequenced in a study of blood T cells in healthy people across ages. With a J-beta primer mix and a sample-barcoded 5' primer, a second PCR ran 7 to 11 cycles. MiXCR was run by TCRdb on the 5' RACE reads, yielding one entry per CDR3 protein. Of fewer than 950,000 distinct CDR3 sequences listed, roughly 53% are singletons. Sequencing was performed on blood. Source of these receptors: a man aged 80 or over in good health.

The chain combines TRBV24-1 with TRBJ2-3; D assignment may be TRBD1 or TRBD2 (5 bases each). This CDR3 has 19 amino acids. V shed 3 bases and J shed 4 bases, with 25 bases lying between them. The germline V gene has CDR1 KGHDR and CDR2 SFDVKD. The CDR3: CATSDPTGYEGQSPDTQYF. The CDR3 DNA is TGTGCCACCAGTGATCCCACCGGGTATGAGGGGCAGAGCCCAGATACGCAGTATTTT.

This clonotype occurred a few times. The CDR3 DNA follows: TGTGCCAGCAGCTCCAACGGCCGCTATGGCTACACCTTC. Translated: CASSSNGRYGYTF. The V call is TRBV27, the J call TRBJ1-2; no definite D call. Deletions cut 6 bases from V and 4 bases from J, with 12 bases between. Per the germline V gene, CDR1 is MNHEY and CDR2 is SMNVEV (reference sequence). The CDR3 sequence is 13 residues long.

For the CDR3, the DNA is TGCGCCAGCAGCTGCGGGAGGGAGATCCCCTACGAGCAGTACTTC. Its translation is CASSCGREIPYEQYF. The chain employs TRBV5-1 and TRBJ2-4; TRBD2 matches at 9 bases. The J call is uncertain, as TRBJ2-7 better fits the DNA end. The CDR3 spans 15 residues. Germline V gene data show CDR1 as SGHRS and CDR2 as YFSETQ.

This chain connects TRBV7-9 to TRBJ2-3, with TRBD2 identical over 8 bases. The germline V gene encodes CDR1 SEHNR and CDR2 FQNEAQ (reference sequence). With V trimmed by 4 bases and J by 14 bases, 17 bases remained unmatched. The CDR3 is made up of 15 amino acids. CDR3 sequence: CASSSQKREFIYAYF. In nucleotides, the CDR3 is TGTGCCAGCAGCTCCCAGAAGCGGGAGTTTATATACGCGTATTTT.

This sequence joins TRBV7-2 and TRBJ2-3, with 13 positions matching TRBD2. The CDR3 consists of 14 residues. Germline CDR1 SGHTA, CDR2 FQGNSA. V lost 1 base and J lost 8; bases outside the gene matches: 0. The CDR3 region is CASSLGTSGSTQYF. CDR3 nucleotide sequence: TGTGCCAGCAGCTTAGGGACTAGCGGGAGTACGCAGTATTTT.

The V gene is TRBV15, the J gene TRBJ2-7, with TRBD2 matching 9 bases. This CDR3 has 14 residues. The J segment lost 1 base and the V segment lost 4 bases, leaving 2 bases of the junction unmatched. The germline V gene has CDR1 LNHNV and CDR2 YYDKDF (reference sequence). The CDR3 here is CATSISGGSYEQYF. The CDR3 nucleotides read TGTGCCACCAGCATTAGCGGGGGATCCTACGAGCAGTACTTC.

The chain employs TRBV5-1 and TRBJ2-3; TRBD1 agrees at 8 bases. This CDR3 comprises 14 residues. CDR1 is SGHRS and CDR2 is YFSETQ in the germline V gene. Losses at the gene ends were 7 bases for V and 14 bases for J; bases not matched to a gene: 18. CDR3 coding DNA: TGCGCCAGCGCGGAAGACAGGGGAGACAGAGACGCGTATTTT. This sequence encodes CASAEDRGDRDAYF.

V is TRBV29-1 and J is TRBJ1-2; D not certain. Trimming took 6 bases from V and 5 from J, leaving 10 bases between them. Per the germline V gene, CDR1 is SQVTM and CDR2 is ANQGSEA. This CDR3 has 11 amino acids. This chain's CDR3 is CSVVWSYGYTF. CDR3 coding DNA: TGCAGCGTCGTGTGGTCGTATGGCTACACCTTC.

The chain combines TRBV12-3 or TRBV12-4 with TRBJ2-1, with TRBD2 identical over 10 bases. The ends lost 3 bases at V and 8 bases at J; junction bases unmatched: 7. This CDR3 spans 15 amino acids. The CDR3 DNA is TGTGCCAGCAGTTTCAAAACTAGCGGGATCGATGAGCAGTTCTTC. Protein product: CASSFKTSGIDEQFF.

The V call is TRBV9, the J call TRBJ2-7; weak D call: TRBD1 (6 bases). The CDR3 has 16 residues. V lost 2 bases, J lost 7 bases, and 22 bases lay in between. Germline V lookup: CDR1 SGDLS, CDR2 YYNGEE. The CDR3 loop reads CASSVATGTLMGEQYF. DNA for the CDR3: TGTGCCAGCAGCGTTGCGACCGGGACACTCATGGGGGAGCAGTACTTC.

CDR3 DNA sequence: TGTGCCAGCAGTACCCGGGAGGGGGGCTACAATGAGCAGTTCTTC. This translates into CASSTREGGYNEQFF. The chain carries TRBV6-6 and TRBJ2-1; TRBD2 agrees at 8 bases. This CDR3 is built from 15 residues. Germline V gene sequence: CDR1 MNHNY, CDR2 SVGAGI (reference sequence). With 5 bases clipped from V and 3 bases from J, the junction kept 6 bases outside the gene matches.

The rearrangement joins TRBV18 to TRBJ2-4; D tentatively reads TRBD1 or TRBD2 (5 bases each). The J call is doubtful: the DNA matches TRBJ2-7 better. Germline assignment: CDR1 KGHSH and CDR2 LQKENI. This CDR3 region has 14 residues. The CDR3 coding sequence is TGTGCCAGCCAGCTCAACAAGGGACCCTACGAGCAGTACTTC. This codes for CASQLNKGPYEQYF.

This clonotype has a handful of counts. The chain joins TRBV9 to TRBJ1-4; D is perhaps TRBD1 (5 bases). The CDR3 loop spans 14 amino acids. Trimming shortened V by 6 bases and J by 0 bases, and 9 bases separated the two germline ends. Germline V gene data show CDR1 as SGDLS and CDR2 as YYNGEE. DNA for the CDR3: TGTGCCAGCACCCGGGGGGCAACTAATGAAAAACTGTTTTTT. This encodes CASTRGATNEKLFF.